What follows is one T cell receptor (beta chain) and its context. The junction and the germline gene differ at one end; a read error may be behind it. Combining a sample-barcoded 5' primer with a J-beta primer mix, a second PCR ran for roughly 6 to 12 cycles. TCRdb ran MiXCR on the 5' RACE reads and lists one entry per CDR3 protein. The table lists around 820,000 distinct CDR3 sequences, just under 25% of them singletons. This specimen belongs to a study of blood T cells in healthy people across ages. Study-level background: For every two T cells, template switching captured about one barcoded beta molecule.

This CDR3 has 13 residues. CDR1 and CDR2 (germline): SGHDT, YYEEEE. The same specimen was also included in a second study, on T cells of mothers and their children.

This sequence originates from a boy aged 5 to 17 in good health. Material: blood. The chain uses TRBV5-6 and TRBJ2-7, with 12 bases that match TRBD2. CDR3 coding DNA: TGTGCCAGCACTGTGACTAGCGGGGGCATTCCCATTTTC. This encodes CASTVTSGGIPIF. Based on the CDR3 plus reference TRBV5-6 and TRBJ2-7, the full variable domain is DAGVTQSPTHLIKTRGQQVTLRCSPKSGHDTVSWYQQALGQGPQFIFQYYEEEERQRGNFPDRFSGHQFPNYSSELNVNALLLGDSALYLCASTVTSGGIPIFGPGTRLTVT.